This is a list of T cell receptor beta chains from one sample in a study of cytomegalovirus exposure and HLA in healthy donors. Profiling relied on immunoSEQ multiplex PCR, and the TCRdb table lists in-frame clones only, not all of them. Of 90,000 to 100,000 clones listed, around a tenth are singletons. The sample taken for sequencing was PBMCs. The receptors shown here come from a man in his fifties or sixties in good health and CMV-seropositive. The CDR3 runs from the conserved cysteine through the conserved F or W. Each record gives: D gene, V gene, clone size, J gene, CDR3 length, CDR3 DNA, CDR3 protein. The D gene is left open where the match is weak. The size entry is marked missing in some rows and otherwise reads once, few, many or a size class.

D: .
V: TRBV14
size: .
J: TRBJ2-7
length: 11
DNA: TGTGCCAGCAGCCAAGGGACTAAAAGGTACTTC
CDR3: CASSQGTKRYF

D: .
V: TRBV28
size: few
J: TRBJ2-7
length: 13
DNA: TGTGCCAGCACCTCAGGAGGGTTGGACGAGCAGTACTTC
CDR3: CASTSGGLDEQYF

D: .
V: TRBV7-3
size: few
J: TRBJ2-1
length: 15
DNA: TGTGCCAGCAGCTTAAGGGGCAATTCCTACAATGAGCAGTTCTTC
CDR3: CASSLRGNSYNEQFF

D: .
V: TRBV6-5
size: .
J: TRBJ2-6
length: 16
DNA: TGTGCCAGCAGTTACCCCGCGAGCTCTGGGGCCAACGTCCTGACTTTC
CDR3: CASSYPASSGANVLTF

D: .
V: TRBV10-3
size: .
J: TRBJ2-7
length: 12
DNA: TGTGCCATCAGTATCGCAGGGGACGAGCAGTACTTC
CDR3: CAISIAGDEQYF

D: .
V: TRBV9
size: few
J: TRBJ2-1
length: 13
DNA: TGTGCCAGCAGCCCTCCTGCGGTCAATGAGCAGTTCTTC
CDR3: CASSPPAVNEQFF

D: TRBD1
V: TRBV29-1
size: .
J: TRBJ2-3
length: 13
DNA: TGCAGCGTTGAAAAACAGGGGGCGGATACGCAGTATTTT
CDR3: CSVEKQGADTQYF

D: .
V: TRBV14
size: .
J: TRBJ1-2
length: 15
DNA: TGTGCCAGCAGGTCGCTGCGGGCAGGGGAAGATGGCTACACCTTC
CDR3: CASRSLRAGEDGYTF

D: TRBD1
V: TRBV5-1
size: .
J: TRBJ2-7
length: 16
DNA: TGCGCCAGCAGCTCCTGGACAGGGAACATGGCCTACGAGCAGTACTTC
CDR3: CASSSWTGNMAYEQYF

D: .
V: TRBV6-1
size: few
J: TRBJ1-2
length: 13
DNA: TGTGCCAGCAGGGGGACACTCGTGGACGGCTACACCTTC
CDR3: CASRGTLVDGYTF

D: TRBD2
V: TRBV29-1
size: few
J: TRBJ2-7
length: 15
DNA: TGCAGCGTTGAACGGGGGACTAGCGGCTCCTACGAGCAGTACTTC
CDR3: CSVERGTSGSYEQYF

D: TRBD1
V: TRBV4-2
size: .
J: TRBJ1-2
length: 17
DNA: TGTGCCAGCAGCCAACTCCCAGGACAGGTGTCTAACTATGGCTACACCTTC
CDR3: CASSQLPGQVSNYGYTF